Each of the 32 T cell receptor beta chains below was sequenced from the same sample in a study of chemoradiotherapy in HPV16-positive cancers. Profiled with immunoSEQ multiplex PCR; TCRdb holds only in-frame clones, not every one. This sample has tens of thousands of clones, with around 80% found just once. The sequencing here drew on blood, taken from a patient who underwent chemoradiotherapy. The receptors originated from a human donor with HPV-associated anogenital cancer.

This chain connects TRBV18 to TRBJ1-1; 9 bases are a match to TRBD1. With 4 bases clipped from V and 8 bases from J, the junction kept 8 bases outside the gene matches. The V gene's germline CDR1 is KGHSH and CDR2 LQKENI. CDR3 length: 14 amino acids. The CDR3 sequence: CASSRPGQGEEAFF. CDR3 DNA sequence: TGTGCCAGCTCACGCCCGGGACAGGGAGAGGAAGCTTTCTTT. The full variable domain, rest sourced from reference TRBV18 and TRBJ1-1, is NAGVMQNPRHLVRRRGQEARLRCSPMKGHSHVYWYRQLPEEGLKFMVYLQKENIIDESGMPKERFSAEFPKEGPSILRIQQVVRGDSAAYFCASSRPGQGEEAFFGQGTRLTVV.

The chain carries TRBV4-2 and TRBJ2-1, with a weak D call TRBD2 (6 bases). Trimming pared 1 base from V and 0 bases from J, leaving 16 bases between. This CDR3 spans 18 amino acids. Germline V CDR1 and CDR2: LGHNA, YNFKEQ. CDR3 region: CASSQAESPGVSYNEQFF. The DNA of the CDR3 is TGTGCCAGCAGCCAAGCGGAGTCTCCGGGGGTCTCCTACAATGAGCAGTTCTTC.

This clone was observed a handful of times. The chain is built from TRBV5-1 and TRBJ1-2, with 8 bases that match TRBD1. Germline CDR1 is SGHRS and CDR2 is YFSETQ. V lost 4 bases, J lost 7 bases, and 3 bases stayed unmatched. The CDR3 extends over 12 amino acids. Here the CDR3 DNA reads TGCGCCAGCAGCATACAGGGGGTTGGCTACACCTTC. Translating gives CASSIQGVGYTF.

The CDR3 bases are TGTGCCAGCAGACAGGGATTTTCCTACAATGAGCAGTTCTTC. It codes for CASRQGFSYNEQFF. The gene calls are TRBV28 and TRBJ2-1; D might be TRBD1 (6 bases). In germline, CDR1 is MDHEN, CDR2 SYDVKM. This CDR3 has 14 residues. V lost 6 bases, J lost 1 base, and 10 bases lay in between.

The chain links TRBV2 to TRBJ1-4; D gene uncertain. This CDR3 region has 15 residues. Germline V gene lookup returns CDR1 SNHLY and CDR2 FYNNEI. Trimming left V 7 bases short and J 0 bases short, with 12 bases between. CDR3 residues: CASTDIVATNEKLFF. The CDR3 DNA sequence: TGTGCCAGCACAGATATCGTTGCAACTAATGAAAAACTGTTTTTT.

CDR3 sequence: CASTLDRSDYGYTF. CDR3 bases: TGTGCCAGCACCCTTGATCGGTCAGACTATGGCTACACCTTC. The rearrangement links TRBV6-1 to TRBJ1-2; no definite D call. This CDR3 spans 14 amino acids. V lost 7 bases to trimming and J lost 3 bases, with 15 bases between them. CDR1 is MNHNS, CDR2 SASEGT, per germline.

The rearrangement joins TRBV7-2 to TRBJ1-1; 7 bases match TRBD1. Germline CDR1 reads SGHTA; CDR2 reads FQGNSA. The ends lost 5 bases at V and 1 base at J; junction bases unmatched: 7. The CDR3 runs to 15 residues. The CDR3 is CASSPPTGRNTEAFF. CDR3 bases: TGTGCCAGCAGCCCGCCGACAGGGAGGAACACTGAAGCTTTCTTT.

The V call is TRBV6-5, the J call TRBJ2-5, with 8 bases matching TRBD1. CDR3 length: 13 residues. With V trimmed by 5 bases and J by 5 bases, 4 bases remained unmatched. Germline V CDR1 and CDR2: MNHEY, SVGAGI. The CDR3 here is CASSNHRGETQYF. The CDR3 DNA sequence: TGTGCCAGCAGTAACCACAGGGGGGAGACCCAGTACTTC.

This chain connects TRBV5-4 to TRBJ1-1; no reliable D call. Per the germline V gene, CDR1 is SGHNT and CDR2 is YYREEE (reference sequence). With 4 bases removed from V and 4 bases from J, the gap between germline ends came to 26 bases. CDR3 size: 18 residues. The CDR3 spells CASSPMVRSGHIGTEAFF. DNA for the CDR3: TGTGCCAGCAGCCCGATGGTCCGCAGTGGGCATATAGGCACTGAAGCTTTCTTT.

The chain employs TRBV7-2 and TRBJ2-7, with TRBD1 matching over 7 bases. V lost 1 base, J lost 3 bases, and 12 bases stayed unmatched. The CDR3 totals 17 residues. Germline lookup yields CDR1 SGHTA and CDR2 FQGNSA. The CDR3 spells CASSLVLGTAKGYEQYF. CDR3 nucleotide sequence: TGTGCCAGCAGCTTAGTTCTAGGGACAGCCAAAGGCTACGAGCAGTACTTC.

This rearrangement joins TRBV11-1 to TRBJ1-1; TRBD1 matches 7 bases. This CDR3 comprises 14 residues. Germline V gene lookup returns CDR1 SGHAT and CDR2 FQDESV (reference sequence). V lost 5 bases, J lost 5 bases, and 8 bases stayed unmatched. DNA for the CDR3: TGTGCCAGCAGCCCTAGACAGGGTGATACTGAAGCTTTCTTT. Translation gives CASSPRQGDTEAFF.

The chain combines TRBV7-2 with TRBJ1-1, with no clear D. Trimming left V 5 bases short and J 1 base short, with 17 bases between. The CDR3 has 16 amino acids. Germline assignment: CDR1 SGHTA and CDR2 FQGNSA. CDR3: CASSERYQVENTEAFF. CDR3 coding DNA: TGTGCCAGCAGCGAACGTTATCAGGTAGAGAACACTGAAGCTTTCTTT.

V and J are TRBV15 and TRBJ1-1; D not certain. The V and J ends lost 0 bases and 0 bases respectively, with 11 bases between them. The CDR3 length is 16 residues. Germline V gene lookup returns CDR1 LNHNV and CDR2 YYDKDF (reference sequence). The CDR3 loop reads CATSRDSSSMNTEAFF. CDR3 DNA sequence: TGTGCCACCAGCAGAGATTCCTCTTCTATGAACACTGAAGCTTTCTTT.

This clone has a single count. CDR3 region: CASSLVPGGHQPQHF. DNA for the CDR3: TGCGCCAGCAGCTTGGTTCCAGGGGGCCATCAGCCCCAGCATTTT. The chain recombines TRBV5-1 with TRBJ1-5; TRBD1 aligns across 8 bases. Trimming removed 0 bases from V and 5 bases from J; junction bases left unmatched: 4. Per the germline V gene, CDR1 is SGHRS and CDR2 is YFSETQ. CDR3 length: 15 residues.

This clone was found a few times. This chain connects TRBV7-9 to TRBJ1-1; D perhaps matches TRBD1 (5 bases). This CDR3 is built from 14 residues. Germline V gives CDR1 SEHNR, CDR2 FQNEAQ (reference sequence). V gave up 2 bases and J gave up 0 bases, with 7 bases separating them. The CDR3 sequence is CASSLQGMNTEAFF. CDR3 in DNA: TGTGCCAGCAGCTTACAGGGAATGAACACTGAAGCTTTCTTT.

This clone was observed a single time. The chain's CDR3 is CASSYGYLGGAFF. The DNA of the CDR3 is TGTGCCAGCAGTTACGGTTACCTAGGGGGAGCTTTCTTT. V gene TRBV6-6 combines with J gene TRBJ1-1, with D possibly TRBD1 on 6 matching bases. V was shortened by 2 bases and J by 10 bases, with 14 bases between the two germline ends. The CDR3 covers 13 residues. From germline, CDR1 is MNHNY and CDR2 SVGAGI (reference sequence).

This chain connects TRBV9 to TRBJ2-2, with TRBD1 matching 7 bases. This CDR3 region has 17 residues. The germline gives CDR1 SGDLS, CDR2 YYNGEE. Trimming cost V 0 bases and J 7 bases; bases outside gene matches: 12. The CDR3 DNA reads TGTGCCAGCAGCGTAGGAAATTTGGGGCAGGGGGTCGGGGAGCTGTTTTTT. It specifies CASSVGNLGQGVGELFF.

The chain couples TRBV20-1 to TRBJ2-2; D not certain. Trimming left V 3 bases short and J 5 bases short, with 4 bases between. Germline lookup yields CDR1 DFQATT and CDR2 SNEGSKA (reference sequence). The CDR3 runs 11 residues. The CDR3 loop reads CSASVTGELFF. The DNA for the CDR3 is TGCAGTGCTAGCGTGACCGGGGAGCTGTTTTTT.

The rearrangement uses TRBV5-1 and TRBJ2-6; the D is unclear. CDR1 and CDR2 from the germline V gene are SGHRS and YFSETQ. The CDR3 spans 15 residues. V shed 3 bases and J shed 0 bases, with 7 bases lying between them. CDR3 sequence reads: CASSYSFSGANVLTF. The CDR3 nucleotides read TGCGCCAGCAGCTACAGCTTCTCTGGGGCCAACGTCCTGACTTTC.

V is TRBV30 and J is TRBJ2-3; 8 bases align to TRBD2. This CDR3 is 12 amino acids long. The J segment lost 4 bases and the V segment lost 4 bases, leaving 1 base of the junction unmatched. From germline, CDR1 is GTSNPN and CDR2 SVGIG (reference sequence). The CDR3 nucleotides are TGTGCCTGGACGGGGGGGGCAGATACGCAGTATTTT. Its protein product is CAWTGGADTQYF. The variable domain in full, completed from reference TRBV30 and TRBJ2-3, reads SQTIHQWPATLVQPVGSPLSLECTVEGTSNPNLYWYRQAAGRGLQLLFYSVGIGQISSEVPQNLSASRPQDRQFILSSKKLLLSDSGFYLCAWTGGADTQYFGPGTRLTVL.

The genes are TRBV19 and TRBJ1-4; no firm D call. V lost 3 bases and J 0 bases, leaving 14 bases between the germline ends. Germline CDR1 is LNHDA and CDR2 is SQIVND (reference sequence). The CDR3 totals 17 residues. CDR3: CASSIIPRITTNEKLFF. In DNA form, the CDR3 reads TGTGCCAGTAGTATTATCCCCCGCATAACAACTAATGAAAAACTGTTTTTT.

This clone occurred a few times. The CDR3 region has the DNA TGCGCCAGCAGCCGGCCCGGCTTGGGGGCCTACGAGCAGTACTTC. This translates into CASSRPGLGAYEQYF. The chain has TRBV4-1 and TRBJ2-7, with D possibly being TRBD1 or TRBD2 (5 bases each). This CDR3 spans 15 amino acids. Germline CDR1 and CDR2: MGHRA and YSYEKL. Trimming left V 4 bases short and J 2 bases short, with 15 bases between.

This clone was seen a single time. V gene TRBV7-2 combines with J gene TRBJ2-7, with D possibly TRBD1 on 5 matching bases. The germline V and J ends were trimmed by 2 bases and 3 bases, with 8 bases remaining between them. CDR3 length: 13 amino acids. The germline V gene encodes CDR1 SGHTA and CDR2 FQGNSA. CDR3 coding DNA: TGTGCCAGCAGCTTATTTGACAGCTACGAGCAGTACTTC. Translation: CASSLFDSYEQYF.

The gene calls are TRBV7-8 and TRBJ2-3; 7 nucleotides agree with TRBD1. The CDR3 extends over 16 amino acids. V gave up 5 bases and J gave up 0 bases; unmatched junction bases: 8. The V gene's germline CDR1 is SGHVS and CDR2 FQNEAQ. As DNA, the CDR3 is TGTGCCAGCAGCACCCGGGACAGATCAAGCACAGATACGCAGTATTTT. Encoded protein: CASSTRDRSSTDTQYF.

The rearrangement joins TRBV9 to TRBJ1-4; D might be TRBD1 (5 bases). Germline assignment: CDR1 SGDLS and CDR2 YYNGEE. The CDR3 has 13 amino acids. The ends were cut back, 2 bases at V and 8 bases at J, with 10 bases in the middle. CDR3 in amino acids: CASSVLSGEKLFF. In DNA form, the CDR3 reads TGTGCCAGCAGCGTCCTTTCAGGGGAAAAACTGTTTTTT.

This clone appeared a few times. The rearrangement uses TRBV6-6 and TRBJ2-1, with 10 bases fitting TRBD2. From germline, CDR1 is MNHNY and CDR2 SVGAGI (reference sequence). V was clipped by 5 bases and J by 9 bases; unmatched bases: 7. This CDR3 contains 14 residues. In nucleotides, the CDR3 is TGTGCCAGCAGTAGTCAGCGGGGGGGGGCTGAGCAGTTCTTC. Residues: CASSSQRGGAEQFF.

The table lists this clone with a few counts. The rearrangement links TRBV23-1 to TRBJ2-7, with unresolved D. TRBV23-1 is marked as an open reading frame, function uncertain. The ends were cut back, 6 bases at V and 6 bases at J, with 18 bases in the middle. CDR3 length equals 14 residues. In DNA form, the CDR3 reads TGCGCCAGCAGCCTCCCTGGGTGGCCCTCCGAGCAGTACTTC. It codes for CASSLPGWPSEQYF.

This chain links TRBV12-5 with TRBJ1-2; no reliable D call. The CDR3 runs to 12 residues. Between the trimmed V and J ends, which lost 6 bases and 4 bases, there was a span of 9 bases. CDR1 and CDR2 from the germline V gene are LGHNT and FRNRAP. The CDR3 nucleotides are TGTGCTAGTGGAGAAAACGCCTATGGCTACACCTTC. Protein: CASGENAYGYTF.

The chain has TRBV19 and TRBJ2-3, with TRBD2 matching over 8 bases. This CDR3 has 17 amino acids. Germline V gene data show CDR1 as LNHDA and CDR2 as SQIVND (reference sequence). V dropped 5 bases and J dropped 0; count of bases not matched to a gene: 10. CDR3 DNA: TGTGCCAGTAGTCCTGGGGTAGCGGGGTGGAGCACAGATACGCAGTATTTT. Translation gives CASSPGVAGWSTDTQYF. Combining the CDR3 with reference TRBV19 and TRBJ2-3 gives the whole variable domain DGGITQSPKYLFRKEGQNVTLSCEQNLNHDAMYWYRQDPGQGLRLIYYSQIVNDFQKGDIAEGYSVSREKKESFPLTVTSAQKNPTAFYLCASSPGVAGWSTDTQYFGPGTRLTVL.

The CDR3 is CASSRDLSGTGNYGYTF. DNA for the CDR3: TGTGCCAGCAGCCGGGATCTGTCCGGGACAGGGAACTATGGCTACACCTTC. This sequence joins TRBV4-2 and TRBJ1-2; TRBD1 agrees at 9 bases. V gave up 4 bases and J gave up 2 bases; unmatched junction bases: 11. Germline V gene data show CDR1 as LGHNA and CDR2 as YNFKEQ. This CDR3 spans 17 amino acids.

This chain uses TRBV7-6 with TRBJ1-6, with a possible D match to TRBD1 (5 bases). The CDR3 length is 18 residues. The germline V and J ends were trimmed by 5 bases and 2 bases, with 19 bases remaining between them. Per germline, CDR1 SGHVS and CDR2 FNYEAQ. The CDR3 spells CASSTSGQGGTYNSPLHF. As DNA, the CDR3 is TGTGCCAGCAGCACCTCGGGGCAGGGAGGAACCTATAATTCACCCCTCCACTTT.

The chain couples TRBV29-1 to TRBJ2-5; 8 positions agree with TRBD2. The ends lost 3 bases at V and 10 bases at J; junction bases unmatched: 7. Germline CDR1 reads SQVTM; CDR2 reads ANQGSEA. CDR3 length equals 12 residues. The CDR3 sequence: CSVDFRGGVQYF. The CDR3 region has the DNA TGCAGCGTTGACTTCCGGGGGGGGGTCCAGTACTTC.